The subject of this entry is one T cell receptor (beta chain). Which antigen it targets is not known. Per-base quality was not reported, and no clone a single base away is much larger than it. This sample was included in a study of blood T cell repertoires in COVID-19 (dated by TCRdb to about 2020). Notes on the research overall: Collaborator samples came from the United States, Italy and Spain and covered acute and convalescent phases of COVID-19. The prospective study material was composed of cDNA or gDNA derived from T cells, B-cell-depleted T cells, or PBMCs. Deeply sampled blood TCRbeta repertoires from subjects exposed to, actively infected with, or recovered from COVID-19 were included in the dataset. The repertoires were made available in a free public database intended to serve as a resource for research on the immune response to SARS-CoV-2. Samples were obtained from the ongoing ImmuneRACE study (first 160 participants) and from 1,000 to 1,500 subjects provided by 6 global collaborators. Nearly every sample came with metadata listing a de-identified subject ID, COVID-19 status, age in years and sex. Where HLA class I and class II types were available, the types were taken from metadata supplied by the sample provider, not from assay-based typing. Points the paper makes about the study in general: How much clinical and demographic metadata was included differed by source and by participant, and the metadata was provided uncurated.

TCRbeta CDR3 regions were amplified from genomic DNA by means of the immunoSEQ Assay, a bias-controlled multiplex PCR. The authors processed their data as follows. Nucleated cell counts per sample were estimated from amplification of reference gene primers within the assay. To quantify the absolute abundance of each unique TCRbeta CDR3 rearrangement, sequence reads were collapsed and filtered. Productive Simpson clonality was computed per sample as the square root of Simpson's diversity index over productive rearrangements. This is the immuneACCESS table as TCRdb keeps it, with only in-frame sequences that have V and J called. A part of the clones is gone; compared with another copy, unresolved V genes explain less than half, and the rest is unexplained. The V and J calls and clone size were taken over from that table, and D and trimming were inferred from the DNA. The sample includes some 53,000 clones, with about nine tenths observed a single time. Jointly, the top ten make up roughly 15% of the sample.

Counted from cysteine to phenylalanine, this CDR3 has 12 amino acids. The entry retains the CDR3 DNA only, 36 bases that are in frame from base 1. V lost 2 bases and J lost 4 bases; the stretch between them is 5 bases long. CDR1 and CDR2 were assigned from the germline V gene as MNHEY and SVGEGT. The collaborating institutions used their own protocols to collect whole blood in K2EDTA tubes. For TCRbeta analysis, collaborators shipped samples as frozen whole blood, isolated PBMCs, or DNA extracted from either of those sample types. The rearranged chain carries TRBV6-2 or TRBV6-3 and TRBJ1-1; the D gene cannot be resolved reliably. The sequenced sample consisted of peripheral blood. The TCR was taken from a man in his 70s with acute or convalescent COVID-19. The DNA is TGTGCCAGCAGTTACCGGTTCACTGAAGCTTTCTTT. Its product reads: CASSYRFTEAFF.